Below, 28 T cell receptor beta chains from the same sample are listed, as sequenced in a study of Ad26.COV2.S vaccination and SARS-CoV-2 variants. Treatment denoted: some 19 received Ad26.COV2.S at low or high dose, single or two shots; a few received placebo; per-sample allocation not given. Sampling took place 63 days after the first vaccine or placebo injection. Assay: immunoSEQ multiplex PCR; the TCRdb copy retains only in-frame clones and omits some. The sample records some 480,000 clones, roughly nine tenths being singletons. This specimen consisted of peripheral blood, obtained in a trial of Ad26.COV2.S vaccine versus placebo. The receptors derive from a person between 18 and 60 years old who received the Ad26.COV2.S COVID-19 vaccine or a placebo.

The chain recombines TRBV7-9 with TRBJ2-5; D possibly uses TRBD1 or TRBD2 (5 bases each). Between the trimmed V and J ends, which lost 5 bases and 9 bases, there was a span of 16 bases. Germline assignment: CDR1 SEHNR and CDR2 FQNEAQ (reference sequence). This CDR3 has 13 amino acids. The CDR3 region is CASSTGSGAAQYF. The CDR3 DNA sequence: TGTGCCAGCAGCACCGGTTCCGGGGCGGCCCAGTACTTC. Combining the CDR3 with reference TRBV7-9 and TRBJ2-5 gives the whole variable domain DTGVSQNPRHKITKRGQNVTFRCDPISEHNRLYWYRQTLGQGPEFLTYFQNEAQLEKSRLLSDRFSAERPKGSFSTLEIQRTEQGDSAMYLCASSTGSGAAQYFGPGTRLLVL.

This clone was seen a handful of times. DNA of the CDR3: TGTGCCAGCAGTGAACGGACAGGGACTATTGAGCAGTTCTTC. This encodes CASSERTGTIEQFF. This chain links TRBV2 with TRBJ2-1; D might be TRBD1 (8 bases). The germline V and J ends were trimmed by 2 bases and 9 bases, with 14 bases remaining between them. Germline V gene lookup returns CDR1 SNHLY and CDR2 FYNNEI. This CDR3 spans 14 amino acids.

This clone was seen a handful of times. CDR3 loop: CASSRSDSPLHF. DNA of the CDR3: TGTGCCAGCTCGCGATCGGATTCACCCCTCCACTTT. The chain recombines TRBV7-9 with TRBJ1-6; D is unclear. The germline CDR1 and CDR2 sequences are SEHNR and FQNEAQ (reference sequence). This CDR3 is 12 amino acids long. V lost 8 bases and J lost 8, with 10 bases in between.

This chain uses TRBV30 with TRBJ2-5; 7 bases align to TRBD1. Germline CDR1 GTSNPN, CDR2 SVGIG (reference sequence). V shed 1 base and J 1 base; nucleotides not matched to a gene: 9. The CDR3 sequence is 16 residues long. The CDR3 DNA sequence: TGTGCCTGGAGTGCCTACAGGGGACCCACCCAAGAGACCCAGTACTTC. This encodes CAWSAYRGPTQETQYF.

The gene calls are TRBV28 and TRBJ1-4, with unresolved D. V lost 5 bases to trimming and J lost 10 bases, with 20 bases between them. Germline V gives CDR1 MDHEN, CDR2 SYDVKM. CDR3 length: 15 residues. CDR3 in DNA: TGTGCCAGCAGTGCGTCCTTGGCACCGAGCCGAAAACTGTTTTTT. The encoded protein is CASSASLAPSRKLFF.

The CDR3 loop is CASSLELLAHEQYF. The CDR3 bases are TGTGCCAGCAGTTTAGAACTTCTGGCCCACGAGCAGTACTTC. This chain links TRBV28 with TRBJ2-7; D gene ambiguous. The CDR3 has 14 residues. V was trimmed by 2 bases and J by 5 bases, leaving 13 bases between them. The germline gives CDR1 MDHEN, CDR2 SYDVKM.

V is TRBV7-9 and J is TRBJ2-1, with D unclear. Trimming removed 3 bases from V and 6 bases from J, with 3 bases in between. The CDR3 totals 11 residues. CDR1 and CDR2 from the germline V gene are SEHNR and FQNEAQ (reference sequence). CDR3 sequence reads: CASSFSNEQFF. The CDR3 DNA reads TGTGCCAGCAGCTTCTCCAATGAGCAGTTCTTC.

This sequence joins TRBV29-1 and TRBJ2-5; unclear D gene. The CDR3 has 16 amino acids. Trimming stripped 4 bases from V and 3 bases from J, with 21 bases between. CDR1 is SQVTM, CDR2 ANQGSEA, per germline. This CDR3 reads CSVGVLSERIKETQYF. CDR3 in DNA: TGCAGCGTTGGTGTTCTCAGCGAACGAATCAAAGAGACCCAGTACTTC. Drawing the rest from reference TRBV29-1 and TRBJ2-5, the complete variable domain is SAVISQKPSRDICQRGTSLTIQCQVDSQVTMMFWYRQQPGQSLTLIATANQGSEATYESGFVIDKFPISRPNLTFSTLTVSNMSPEDSSIYLCSVGVLSERIKETQYFGPGTRLLVL.

CDR3 DNA: TGTGCCAGCAGCCGCGGGGGTACCTACGAGCAGTACTTC. Translated, it gives CASSRGGTYEQYF. V and J are TRBV5-5 and TRBJ2-7; 7 bases fit TRBD2. This CDR3 has 13 residues. CDR1 and CDR2 from the germline V gene are SGHKS and YYEKEE (reference sequence). Unmatched junction bases numbered 3, after V lost 4 bases and J lost 2 bases.

The chain has TRBV5-4 and TRBJ2-2; D is unresolved. The CDR3 sequence is 15 residues long. Trimming shortened V by 0 bases and J by 1 base, and 7 bases separated the two germline ends. The germline V gene has CDR1 SGHNT and CDR2 YYREEE (reference sequence). This CDR3 reads CASSLGLVNTGELFF. Here the CDR3 DNA reads TGTGCCAGCAGCTTGGGATTGGTGAACACCGGGGAGCTGTTTTTT.

The V gene is TRBV28, the J gene TRBJ2-5; D call uncertain. Deletions cut 8 bases from V and 7 bases from J, with 2 bases between. The CDR3 is 8 residues long. CDR1 is MDHEN, CDR2 SYDVKM, per germline. CDR3 nucleotides: TGTGCCAGCGGGACCCAGTACTTC. Encoded protein: CASGTQYF.

Only a few counts were recorded for this clone. The rearrangement uses TRBV28 and TRBJ1-2; D possibly corresponds to TRBD1 (6 bases). Germline values: CDR1 MDHEN, CDR2 SYDVKM. The CDR3 covers 14 residues. Trimming took off 5 bases at V and 3 bases at J, with 13 bases between the two ends. The DNA for the CDR3 is TGTGCCAGCAGTCCCCCGGGGGGCTACTATGGCTACACCTTC. Its protein product is CASSPPGGYYGYTF.

The gene calls are TRBV19 and TRBJ1-6, with TRBD1 identical over 10 bases. The CDR3 spans 17 residues. Germline V CDR1 and CDR2: LNHDA, SQIVND (reference sequence). Trimming cost V 4 bases and J 6 bases; bases outside gene matches: 9. The CDR3 coding sequence is TGTGCCAGTAGTAGCCGACAGGGGGCCGTTGGTAATTCACCCCTCCACTTT. Translation gives CASSSRQGAVGNSPLHF. The variable domain in full, completed from reference TRBV19 and TRBJ1-6, reads DGGITQSPKYLFRKEGQNVTLSCEQNLNHDAMYWYRQDPGQGLRLIYYSQIVNDFQKGDIAEGYSVSREKKESFPLTVTSAQKNPTAFYLCASSSRQGAVGNSPLHFGNGTRLTVT.

The chain carries TRBV4-3 and TRBJ2-5, with 10 bases identical to TRBD2. With V trimmed by 1 base and J by 5 bases, 7 bases remained unmatched. Germline CDR1 LGHNA, CDR2 YSLEER. The CDR3 sequence is 16 residues long. CDR3 bases: TGCGCCAGCAGCCAAGGCCAGACTAGCGGGTTTGAGACCCAGTACTTC. Translating it yields CASSQGQTSGFETQYF.

This sequence joins TRBV4-3 and TRBJ2-4; weak D call: TRBD2 (7 bases). V gave up 5 bases and J gave up 6 bases, with 14 bases separating them. The CDR3 runs 14 residues. Germline CDR1 LGHNA, CDR2 YSLEER. The DNA for the CDR3 is TGCGCCAGCAGCGCGGGGGAGGGGGTAAACATTCAGTACTTC. Translated: CASSAGEGVNIQYF.

The chain has TRBV27 and TRBJ1-1; D ambiguous. The CDR3 loop spans 14 amino acids. V was trimmed by 2 bases and J by 6 bases, leaving 13 bases between them. Germline CDR1 MNHEY, CDR2 SMNVEV (reference sequence). The CDR3 nucleotides read TGTGCCAGCAGTTTACCGGGAGGTGACGCTGAAGCTTTCTTT. Translation: CASSLPGGDAEAFF.

The J gene is TRBJ2-1, the V gene TRBV7-3; 9 bases match TRBD2. The ends lost 5 bases at V and 6 bases at J; junction bases unmatched: 5. This CDR3 is built from 14 residues. From germline, CDR1 is SGHTA and CDR2 FQGTGA. The CDR3 loop is CASSLSGRSNEQFF. CDR3 nucleotide sequence: TGTGCCAGCAGCCTCAGCGGGAGGAGCAATGAGCAGTTCTTC.

The chain couples TRBV29-1 to TRBJ2-7; D is perhaps TRBD2 (5 bases). The V and J ends lost 4 bases and 4 bases respectively, with 14 bases between them. CDR3 length: 13 amino acids. The germline gives CDR1 SQVTM, CDR2 ANQGSEA. In DNA, the CDR3 is TGCAGCGTTGCGCCGGGAAACAAGTACGAGCAGTACTTC. Its translation: CSVAPGNKYEQYF.

The chain carries TRBV30 and TRBJ1-2; 9 bases match TRBD1. This CDR3 spans 13 amino acids. The V gene's germline CDR1 is GTSNPN and CDR2 SVGIG (reference sequence). J lost 8 bases, V lost 3 bases, and 7 bases had no gene match. In nucleotides, the CDR3 is TGTGCCTGGAGGGGGACAGGGAAATCGGGCTACACCTTC. Translation: CAWRGTGKSGYTF.

The rearrangement joins TRBV6-6 to TRBJ1-6, with D perhaps matching TRBD1 (6 bases). CDR1 MNHNY and CDR2 SVGAGI come from the germline V gene (reference sequence). Trimming stripped 7 bases from V and 10 bases from J, with 17 bases between. There are 14 residues in the CDR3. Written as DNA, the CDR3 is TGTGCCAGCAATAAGGTACAGGGTTACTCACCCCTCCACTTT. This gives the protein CASNKVQGYSPLHF.

CDR3 residues: CASRTGGTTEAFF. CDR3 in DNA: TGTGCCAGCAGGACAGGGGGTACGACTGAAGCTTTCTTT. The chain employs TRBV6-5 and TRBJ1-1; 9 positions match TRBD1. This CDR3 is built from 13 residues. The germline V gene has CDR1 MNHEY and CDR2 SVGAGI. The V and J ends lost 6 bases and 5 bases, in that order; junction bases with no gene match: 4.

This clone was observed a single time. The chain is built from TRBV6-1 and TRBJ2-5; 12 nucleotides match TRBD2. The CDR3 contains 16 residues. Germline lookup yields CDR1 MNHNS and CDR2 SASEGT. V shed 2 bases and J 4 bases; nucleotides not matched to a gene: 5. DNA of the CDR3: TGTGCCAGCAGTGAATGGGGACTAGCGGGCCCAGAGACCCAGTACTTC. Its translation is CASSEWGLAGPETQYF.

The chain employs TRBV5-6 and TRBJ2-2, with D possibly matching TRBD2 (5 bases). V lost 4 bases to trimming and J lost 2 bases, with 12 bases between them. This CDR3 region has 15 residues. In germline, CDR1 is SGHDT, CDR2 YYEEEE. The chain's CDR3 is CASSLSGTNTGELFF. The CDR3 nucleotides are TGTGCCAGCAGCCTGAGCGGAACAAACACCGGGGAGCTGTTTTTT.

The V gene is TRBV30, the J gene TRBJ2-6, with D perhaps assigned TRBD1 or TRBD2 (5 bases each). Germline loops: CDR1 GTSNPN, CDR2 SVGIG (reference sequence). Between the trimmed V and J ends, which lost 0 bases and 4 bases, there was a span of 10 bases. CDR3 size: 15 residues. CDR3 residues: CAWSVRGAGANVLTF. The CDR3 bases are TGTGCCTGGAGTGTGCGAGGGGCCGGGGCCAACGTCCTGACTTTC.

This clone was found a few times. The rearrangement joins TRBV27 to TRBJ1-4; 7 bases are a match to TRBD1. Germline lookup yields CDR1 MNHEY and CDR2 SMNVEV (reference sequence). This CDR3 spans 13 amino acids. The V and J ends lost 8 bases and 8 bases, in that order; junction bases with no gene match: 8. The CDR3 DNA reads TGTGCCAGCGGGACAGTGACACGGGAAAAACTGTTTTTT. Residues: CASGTVTREKLFF.

This chain joins TRBV11-3 and TRBJ1-1, with no clear D. V dropped 0 bases and J dropped 1 base, with 6 bases sitting between them. The germline V gene encodes CDR1 SGHNT and CDR2 YENEEA. CDR3 length: 14 residues. The CDR3 region is CASSLDSTNTEAFF. Here the CDR3 DNA reads TGTGCCAGCAGCTTAGATTCGACGAACACTGAAGCTTTCTTT.

The chain has TRBV6-5 and TRBJ1-1; D is uncertain. The CDR3 has 12 amino acids. The V gene's germline CDR1 is MNHEY and CDR2 SVGAGI. The ends were cut back, 7 bases at V and 7 bases at J, with 13 bases in the middle. In DNA, the CDR3 is TGTGCCAGCACTCCAAATGCCGGTGAAGCTTTCTTT. Translating it yields CASTPNAGEAFF.

This chain connects TRBV7-8 to TRBJ2-1; 8 bases are shared with TRBD1. The J segment lost 7 bases and the V segment lost 6 bases, leaving 2 bases of the junction unmatched. Germline V gene data show CDR1 as SGHVS and CDR2 as FQNEAQ. The CDR3 contains 12 residues. CDR3 coding DNA: TGTGCCAGCAGGCGACAGGGGAATGAGCAGTTCTTC. This codes for CASRRQGNEQFF.